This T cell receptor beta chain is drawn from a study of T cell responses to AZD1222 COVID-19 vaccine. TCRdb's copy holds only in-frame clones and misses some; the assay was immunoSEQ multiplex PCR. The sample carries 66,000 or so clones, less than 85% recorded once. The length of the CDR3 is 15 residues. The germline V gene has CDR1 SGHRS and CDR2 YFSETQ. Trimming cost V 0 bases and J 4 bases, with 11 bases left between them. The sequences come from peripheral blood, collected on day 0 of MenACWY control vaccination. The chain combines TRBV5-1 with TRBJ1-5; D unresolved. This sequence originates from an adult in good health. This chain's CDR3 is CASSLDGRRNQPQHF. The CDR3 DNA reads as TGCGCCAGCAGCTTGGATGGCAGACGGAATCAGCCCCAGCATTTT. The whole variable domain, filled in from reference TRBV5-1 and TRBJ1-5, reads KAGVTQTPRYLIKTRGQQVTLSCSPISGHRSVSWYQQTPGQGLQFLFEYFSETQRNKGNFPGRFSGRQFSNSRSEMNVSTLELGDSALYLCASSLDGRRNQPQHFGDGTRLSIL.